This T cell receptor beta chain was captured by sequencing in a study of blood T cell repertoires in COVID-19. As for the study in general: Donors in the United States, Italy and Spain gave samples during acute or convalescent COVID-19.

Germline V CDR1 and CDR2: MDHEN, SYDVKM. After removal of 6 bases from V and 1 base from J, the junction contained 8 bases not matched to a gene. The CDR3 has 15 residues. Study processing details: From reference gene primer amplification, estimates of nucleated cell counts were derived. Produced via immunoSEQ multiplex PCR; TCRdb's table is partial and in-frame only. Clone size and the V and J calls come from that table; the DNA yielded D and trimming. The repertoire holds a few hundred thousand clones, with 88% as singletons. This TCR was sampled from a man in his sixties who had recovered from COVID-19. The sequencing input was peripheral blood. V is TRBV28 and J is TRBJ1-1, with TRBD1 matching 7 bases. The CDR3 loop reads CASREQGFGNTEAFF. DNA of the CDR3: TGTGCCAGCAGGGAACAGGGGTTTGGGAACACTGAAGCTTTCTTT. The entire variable domain, with the rest obtained from reference TRBV28 and TRBJ1-1, is as follows: DVKVTQSSRYLVKRTGEKVFLECVQDMDHENMFWYRQDPGLGLRLIYFSYDVKMKEKGDIPEGYSVSREKKERFSLILESASTNQTSMYLCASREQGFGNTEAFFGQGTRLTVV.